This is a list of T cell receptor beta chains from one sample in a study of blood T cells in healthy people across ages. One entry per CDR3 protein, called by TCRdb with MiXCR from the 5' RACE reads. Among about 1,400,000 distinct CDR3 sequences listed, roughly 40% were seen once. Specimen: blood. The receptors were sampled from a woman aged 18 to 35 in good health. The CDR3 runs from the conserved cysteine through the conserved F or W. The order of the fields is J gene, V gene, clone size, D gene, CDR3 protein, CDR3 DNA. D genes are given only for firm matches. Clone size is not always given. Where it is, it says once, few, many or a class for expanded clones.

TRBJ2-3,TRBV29-1,-,TRBD1,CSDHVPGQGATDTQYF,TGCAGCGATCATGTGCCGGGACAGGGGGCCACAGATACGCAGTATTTT
TRBJ1-2,TRBV28,few,-,CASSPAGALYGYTF,TGTGCCAGCAGCCCAGCGGGGGCTCTCTATGGCTACACCTTC
TRBJ2-1,TRBV28,many,-,CASSLSSGPNEQFF,TGTGCCAGCAGTTTATCCTCCGGGCCCAATGAGCAGTTCTTC
TRBJ1-5,TRBV28,-,-,CASYSRMGSNQPQHF,TGTGCCAGCTACTCACGCATGGGAAGTAATCAGCCCCAGCATTTT
TRBJ2-1,TRBV7-2,few,-,CASSLPPASVGKFF,TGTGCCAGCAGCCTACCCCCGGCTAGCGTGGGCAAGTTCTTC
TRBJ2-3,TRBV6-6,-,-,CASRPGMGRFTDTQYF,TGTGCCAGCAGGCCCGGGATGGGCCGATTCACAGATACGCAGTATTTT
TRBJ2-7,TRBV12-5,-,TRBD2,CASGFRSGLAGLSYEQYF,TGTGCTAGTGGCTTCCGATCGGGACTAGCGGGTCTCTCCTACGAGCAGTACTTC
TRBJ1-1,TRBV3-1,few,-,CASSQLGRSSEAFF,TGTGCCAGCAGCCAACTCGGGCGGTCGAGTGAAGCTTTCTTT
TRBJ2-3,TRBV28,few,TRBD2,CASSYPGLAAGGDTQYF,TGTGCCAGCAGTTACCCCGGACTAGCGGCGGGGGGAGATACGCAGTATTTT
TRBJ1-2,TRBV28,few,-,CASSLPIGGEGPLYGYTF,TGTGCCAGCAGCCTACCCATCGGGGGGGAGGGGCCTTTGTATGGCTACACCTTC
TRBJ2-1,TRBV27,few,-,CASSSSLGSATGHEQFF,TGTGCCAGCAGTTCCAGTTTAGGGTCGGCTACGGGTCATGAGCAGTTCTTC
TRBJ2-5,TRBV5-1,-,-,CASSVVGGGETQYF,TGCGCCAGCAGCGTGGTAGGTGGGGGTGAGACCCAGTACTTC
TRBJ2-5,TRBV2,-,-,CASSEGLSLYF,TGTGCCAGCAGTGAGGGACTCAGTTTGTACTTC
TRBJ1-1,TRBV29-1,-,-,CSAENYKNTEAFF,TGCAGCGCCGAAAATTACAAGAACACTGAAGCTTTCTTT
TRBJ2-6,TRBV3-1,many,TRBD1,CASSLGTASSGANVLTF,TGTGCCAGCAGCCTTGGGACAGCTTCTTCTGGGGCCAACGTCCTGACTTTC
TRBJ2-3,TRBV5-1,few,-,CASSLPGSTSTDTQYF,TGCGCCAGCAGCTTGCCGGGATCAACTAGCACAGATACGCAGTATTTT
TRBJ2-3,TRBV6-6,few,-,CASSYSTGQTDTQYF,TGTGCCAGCAGTTACTCTACGGGGCAAACAGATACGCAGTATTTT
TRBJ2-7,TRBV30,-,-,CAYGVYEQYF,TGTGCCTACGGGGTCTACGAGCAGTACTTC
TRBJ2-7,TRBV6-2/TRBV6-3,-,-,CASLSGTYEQYF,TGTGCCAGCCTCAGCGGAACCTACGAGCAGTACTTC
TRBJ1-2,TRBV11-2,-,-,CASSEGHSTNYGYTF,TGTGCCAGCAGCGAGGGACATTCGACTAACTATGGCTACACCTTC
TRBJ2-7,TRBV20-1,-,TRBD1,CSARDQTGGGYEQYF,TGCAGTGCTAGAGACCAAACAGGGGGCGGGTACGAGCAGTACTTC
TRBJ2-1,TRBV27,many,TRBD2,CASSLGPSGSNEQFF,TGTGCCAGCAGTTTGGGGCCTAGCGGCAGCAATGAGCAGTTCTTC
TRBJ2-1,TRBV9,-,TRBD2,CASSVTSGGATKQFF,TGTGCCAGCAGCGTCACTAGCGGGGGGGCAACTAAGCAGTTCTTC
TRBJ2-2,TRBV4-2,few,TRBD2,CASSQGRTSVNTGELFF,TGTGCCAGCAGCCAAGGCCGGACTAGTGTGAACACCGGGGAGCTGTTTTTT
TRBJ2-4,TRBV9,few,-,CASSGGGRHNEQYF,TGTGCCAGCAGCGGTGGAGGGAGACACAATGAGCAGTACTTC
TRBJ2-5,TRBV12-3/TRBV12-4,-,TRBD2,CASSRGLADQETQYF,TGTGCCAGCAGTCGGGGACTAGCGGATCAAGAGACCCAGTACTTC
TRBJ1-6,TRBV7-2,few,-,CASRFGLTGSPLHF,TGTGCCAGCAGATTTGGACTGACGGGATCACCCCTCCACTTT
TRBJ2-1,TRBV28,-,-,CASSSLSNEQFF,TGTGCCAGCAGTTCATTGAGCAATGAGCAGTTCTTC
TRBJ1-3,TRBV5-1,-,-,CASAPGATSGNTIYF,TGCGCCAGCGCACCAGGGGCCACCTCTGGAAACACCATATATTTT
TRBJ1-2,TRBV18,-,-,CASSGSLLYGYTF,TGTGCCAGCTCAGGAAGCCTCCTCTATGGCTACACCTTC
TRBJ2-3,TRBV27,few,TRBD2,CASHRGGLAGRTQYF,TGTGCCAGCCATAGGGGGGGACTAGCGGGAAGAACGCAGTATTTT
TRBJ2-5,TRBV7-9,few,TRBD1,CASSLGVGTGSDWAQYF,TGTGCCAGCAGCTTAGGGGTCGGGACAGGGTCCGATTGGGCCCAGTACTTC
TRBJ2-1,TRBV10-3,-,TRBD2,CAIGGGIAANNEQFF,TGTGCCATCGGCGGGGGGATAGCGGCTAACAATGAGCAGTTCTTC
TRBJ2-7,TRBV29-1,few,-,CSADEDYEQYF,TGCAGCGCGGATGAAGACTACGAGCAGTACTTC
TRBJ2-7,TRBV25-1,few,TRBD2,CASSIAGGVYEQYF,TGTGCCAGCAGCATAGCGGGGGGGGTCTACGAGCAGTACTTC
TRBJ2-1,TRBV10-3,-,TRBD2,CAISEAGTSYYEQFF,TGTGCCATCAGTGAGGCCGGGACTAGTTACTACGAGCAGTTCTTC
TRBJ2-1,TRBV28,-,-,CASSWESSDNEQFF,TGTGCCAGCAGCTGGGAGTCCTCGGACAATGAGCAGTTCTTC
TRBJ2-1,TRBV9,few,TRBD2,CASSSGLAGETYNEQFF,TGTGCCAGCAGCTCCGGACTAGCGGGGGAGACTTACAATGAGCAGTTCTTC
TRBJ2-1,TRBV7-9,-,-,CASSSHQSSYNEQFF,TGTGCCAGCAGCTCGCACCAGAGCTCCTACAATGAGCAGTTCTTC
TRBJ2-7,TRBV6-6,few,-,CASSYSRPGEQYF,TGTGCCAGCAGTTACTCGAGGCCGGGGGAGCAGTACTTC